This T cell receptor (beta chain) was sequenced for a study of cytomegalovirus exposure and HLA in healthy donors. About the research overall: Researchers previously reported finding roughly 120 million unique TCR beta sequences from some 180 million T cells.

Study outcomes and limitations: Among TCR beta chains, those listed as cytomegalovirus-associated numbered some 170. Three chains tied to CMV proved CMV antigen-specific in vitro.

With regard to this clone: What it binds is unknown.

Primers: 60 Vbeta forward and 13 Jbeta reverse. Here immunoSEQ multiplex PCR was the method, and the copy in TCRdb shows in-frame clones only, minus some. This sample has some 130,000 clones, with approximately 74% found just once. The germline gives CDR1 SGDLS, CDR2 YYNGEE. The CDR3 runs 13 residues. V lost 3 bases and J 3 bases, leaving 6 bases between the germline ends. Donors had nominal health at sampling but likely had unrecorded immune exposures. The rearrangement uses TRBV9 and TRBJ2-2; no reliable D call. The sample consisted of PBMCs. This receptor was taken from a male donor in good health and CMV-seronegative. The CDR3 region has the DNA TGTGCCAGCAGCGGGCGGTACACCGGGGAGCTGTTTTTT. This encodes CASSGRYTGELFF.